A single sample gave rise to the 22 T cell receptor beta chains below, sequenced in a study of blood T cell repertoires in COVID-19. Assay: immunoSEQ multiplex PCR; the TCRdb copy retains only in-frame clones and omits some. The table has roughly 200,000 clones, about 81% seen once. Input material: PBMCs or T cells enriched from blood (not recorded which). The receptors stem from a man aged 40-50 years who had recovered from COVID-19.

This clone was seen only once. The same CDR3 also results from other DNA sequences found in this sample. The chain has TRBV20-1 and TRBJ1-6; 7 bases are a match to TRBD1. CDR3 length equals 13 residues. Germline lookup yields CDR1 DFQATT and CDR2 SNEGSKA (reference sequence). Trimming cost V 3 bases and J 10 bases; bases outside gene matches: 6. This CDR3 reads CSASPGGNSPLHF. The CDR3 DNA sequence: TGCAGTGCTAGTCCAGGGGGGAACTCACCCCTCCACTTT.

In its sample, this clone was seen once. CDR3 nucleotide sequence: TGTGCCACCAGCCCAGGTCCCTCCTATCAGCCCCAGCATTTT. Protein: CATSPGPSYQPQHF. The chain carries TRBV15 and TRBJ1-5, with D unclear. This CDR3 is 14 amino acids long. Germline values: CDR1 LNHNV, CDR2 YYDKDF (reference sequence). The V end lost 5 bases, the J end lost 5 bases, and 13 bases lay between the germline ends. The full variable domain, in which reference TRBV15 and TRBJ1-5 provide the parts outside the CDR3, is DAMVIQNPRYQVTQFGKPVTLSCSQTLNHNVMYWYQQKSSQAPKLLFHYYDKDFNNEADTPDNFQSRRPNTSFCFLDIRSPGLGDTAMYLCATSPGPSYQPQHFGDGTRLSIL.

This clone was counted once. The chain carries TRBV10-1 and TRBJ2-1; 13 nucleotides align to TRBD2. The junction had 5 bases not matched to a gene; V was cut back by 3 bases and J by 0 bases. Germline V CDR1 and CDR2: WNHNN, SYGVQD (reference sequence). The CDR3 runs to 18 residues. Written as DNA, the CDR3 is TGCGCCAGCAGTGACCCCTGGACTAGCGGGAGCTCCTACAATGAGCAGTTCTTC. It yields the protein CASSDPWTSGSSYNEQFF.

This clone was detected only a few times. The CDR3 DNA reads as TGTGCCACCGGACCACGGACAGGGGGCACCGGGGAGCTGTTTTTT. Amino acid sequence: CATGPRTGGTGELFF. The chain combines TRBV15 with TRBJ2-2; 10 bases agree with TRBD1. Trimming removed 8 bases from V and 4 bases from J; junction bases left unmatched: 7. Per germline, CDR1 LNHNV and CDR2 YYDKDF (reference sequence). The CDR3 is 15 residues long.

This clone has a handful of counts. The chain carries TRBV7-8 and TRBJ1-3, with 8 bases fitting TRBD1. The J segment lost 3 bases and the V segment lost 0 bases, leaving 7 bases of the junction unmatched. Germline assignment: CDR1 SGHVS and CDR2 FQNEAQ. The CDR3 has 17 amino acids. The CDR3 bases are TGTGCCAGCAGCTTAGCGCTTATAGGACAGGGTGGAAACACCATATATTTT. This encodes CASSLALIGQGGNTIYF.

The rearrangement links TRBV3-1 (or the pseudogene TRBV3-2) to TRBJ2-7; 13 positions agree with TRBD2. The CDR3 is 18 amino acids. CDR1 is LGHDT, CDR2 YNNKEL, per germline (reference sequence). Germline trimming cut 4 bases from V and 0 bases from J; bases unmatched to any gene: 9. The CDR3 sequence is CASSRARLAGGPSYEQYF. The CDR3 DNA reads as TGTGCCAGCAGCCGCGCCAGACTAGCGGGGGGCCCCTCCTACGAGCAGTACTTC.

The gene calls are TRBV29-1 and TRBJ2-5, with 7 positions matching TRBD1. Losses at the gene ends were 4 bases for V and 4 bases for J; bases not matched to a gene: 6. The CDR3 has 13 amino acids. The germline CDR1 and CDR2 sequences are SQVTM and ANQGSEA. Written as DNA, the CDR3 is TGCAGCGTTGGGGTACAGGGGAGAGAGACCCAGTACTTC. It specifies CSVGVQGRETQYF. Full variable domain (outside the CDR3, taken from reference TRBV29-1 and TRBJ2-5): SAVISQKPSRDICQRGTSLTIQCQVDSQVTMMFWYRQQPGQSLTLIATANQGSEATYESGFVIDKFPISRPNLTFSTLTVSNMSPEDSSIYLCSVGVQGRETQYFGPGTRLLVL.

This clone was counted only a few times. This rearrangement joins TRBV5-1 to TRBJ2-5; 11 bases are a match to TRBD1. The length of the CDR3 is 16 residues. The germline gives CDR1 SGHRS, CDR2 YFSETQ. V trimming: 2 bases; J trimming: 4 bases; junction bases outside the gene matches: 7. The CDR3 is CASSFFGTGGGETQYF. CDR3 coding DNA: TGCGCCAGCAGCTTCTTCGGGACAGGGGGTGGAGAGACCCAGTACTTC.

V and J are TRBV29-1 and TRBJ1-1; 8 bases are a match to TRBD1. V lost 7 bases and J lost 4; bases outside the gene matches: 14. The CDR3 covers 15 residues. Germline V gene data show CDR1 as SQVTM and CDR2 as ANQGSEA. In DNA, the CDR3 is TGCAGCGGCCAGGGGGCTGGGGGGGTTTCCACTGAAGCTTTCTTT. This codes for CSGQGAGGVSTEAFF.

The J gene is TRBJ2-3, the V gene TRBV19; tentatively, D is TRBD1 (6 bases). The V gene lost 4 bases and the J gene lost 0 bases, with 8 bases spanning the gap. Germline loops: CDR1 LNHDA, CDR2 SQIVND (reference sequence). The CDR3 runs to 14 residues. CDR3 sequence reads: CASSTGVSTDTQYF. For the CDR3, the DNA is TGTGCCAGTAGTACAGGGGTAAGCACAGATACGCAGTATTTT.

This chain uses TRBV18 with TRBJ1-2, with D possibly TRBD1 on 5 matching bases. CDR1 is KGHSH, CDR2 LQKENI, per germline. Trimming cost V 0 bases and J 3 bases, with 11 bases left between them. The CDR3 sequence is 15 residues long. Here the CDR3 DNA reads TGTGCCAGCTCACCACCTCCGGGACTGGACTATGGCTACACCTTC. It codes for CASSPPPGLDYGYTF.

The chain combines TRBV7-3 with TRBJ1-1; the D gene is possibly TRBD1 (6 bases). Germline CDR1 SGHTA, CDR2 FQGTGA. Deletions cut 5 bases from V and 4 bases from J, with 14 bases between. The CDR3 runs to 14 residues. DNA for the CDR3: TGTGCCAGCAGCGCCGCCGCCAGGGGCACTGAAGCTTTCTTT. It yields the protein CASSAAARGTEAFF.

V usage is TRBV9 and J usage is TRBJ1-2, with 7 bases lining up with TRBD1. Per germline, CDR1 SGDLS and CDR2 YYNGEE. The CDR3 length is 14 residues. V was clipped by 4 bases and J by 7 bases; unmatched bases: 10. The DNA for the CDR3 is TGTGCCAGCAGCCCCACCTACGCAGGGGGTGGCTACACCTTC. It codes for CASSPTYAGGGYTF.

This chain connects TRBV24-1 to TRBJ1-5; D possibly corresponds to TRBD1 (5 bases). Germline V gene sequence: CDR1 KGHDR, CDR2 SFDVKD. Trimming left V 9 bases short and J 7 bases short, with 9 bases between. CDR3 length: 11 amino acids. The CDR3 region has the DNA TGTGCCACCGGGGGAGGCCAGCCCCAGCATTTT. This translates into CATGGGQPQHF.

The chain couples TRBV10-2 to TRBJ1-5, with a tentative D call TRBD1 (5 bases). Trimming removed 7 bases from V and 2 bases from J, with 9 bases in between. This CDR3 comprises 13 residues. Germline V lookup: CDR1 WSHSY, CDR2 SAAADI. The CDR3 loop reads CASTGGGNQPQHF. The DNA of the CDR3 is TGCGCCAGCACCGGAGGGGGCAATCAGCCCCAGCATTTT.

This clone has a single count. The chain couples TRBV19 to TRBJ2-6, with D possibly being TRBD2 (5 bases). The germline CDR1 and CDR2 sequences are LNHDA and SQIVND (reference sequence). This CDR3 is built from 16 residues. The V and J ends lost 6 bases and 0 bases respectively, with 12 bases between them. The DNA of the CDR3 is TGTGCCAGTAGCCCCGGGGATACCTCTGGGGCCAACGTCCTGACTTTC. Its protein product is CASSPGDTSGANVLTF.

CDR3 sequence (DNA): TGCGCCAGCAGCTTAAGAGCGGGAGGACAGACCAATAATTCACCCCTCCACTTT. This translates into CASSLRAGGQTNNSPLHF. V is TRBV5-1 and J is TRBJ1-6, with a possible D match to TRBD1 (6 bases). The CDR3 loop spans 18 amino acids. V was pared by 2 bases and J by 5 bases, with 20 bases between. The germline V gene has CDR1 SGHRS and CDR2 YFSETQ.

The chain couples TRBV5-1 to TRBJ2-7; tentatively, D is TRBD2 (6 bases). The CDR3 is made up of 13 amino acids. Germline CDR1 SGHRS, CDR2 YFSETQ. The V gene lost 0 bases and the J gene lost 3 bases, with 7 bases spanning the gap. The CDR3 is CASSLAGVYEQYF. The DNA for the CDR3 is TGCGCCAGCAGCTTGGCGGGGGTCTACGAGCAGTACTTC.

The chain couples TRBV9 to TRBJ1-3, with D unclear. Per germline, CDR1 SGDLS and CDR2 YYNGEE. The length of the CDR3 is 16 residues. The ends were cut back, 0 bases at V and 4 bases at J, with 14 bases in the middle. CDR3 sequence: CASSVGGGPQGNTIYF. As DNA, the CDR3 is TGTGCCAGCAGCGTAGGGGGAGGACCCCAAGGAAACACCATATATTTT.

The V call is TRBV5-1, the J call TRBJ1-3; a possible D gene is TRBD1 (5 bases). Germline V gene sequence: CDR1 SGHRS, CDR2 YFSETQ. V gave up 0 bases and J gave up 8 bases, with 18 bases separating them. The CDR3 runs to 16 residues. The CDR3 protein is CASSLADGGRSDTIYF. The CDR3 nucleotides are TGCGCCAGCAGCTTGGCCGACGGGGGGAGGTCGGACACCATATATTTT.

This sequence joins TRBV6-6 and TRBJ1-4; a possible D gene is TRBD1 (5 bases). Trimming stripped 9 bases from V and 7 bases from J, with 9 bases between. Germline CDR1 MNHNY, CDR2 SVGAGI (reference sequence). The CDR3 contains 11 residues. In DNA, the CDR3 is TGTGCCAGTGGGGGAGGTGAAAAACTGTTTTTT. This encodes CASGGGEKLFF.

The rearrangement links TRBV7-9 to TRBJ1-4; D not certain. Trimming cost V 4 bases and J 1 base, with 7 bases left between them. The length of the CDR3 is 14 residues. Germline CDR1 is SEHNR and CDR2 is FQNEAQ (reference sequence). The chain's CDR3 is CASSSSGTNEKLFF. The CDR3 DNA follows: TGTGCCAGCAGCTCCAGCGGAACTAATGAAAAACTGTTTTTT.